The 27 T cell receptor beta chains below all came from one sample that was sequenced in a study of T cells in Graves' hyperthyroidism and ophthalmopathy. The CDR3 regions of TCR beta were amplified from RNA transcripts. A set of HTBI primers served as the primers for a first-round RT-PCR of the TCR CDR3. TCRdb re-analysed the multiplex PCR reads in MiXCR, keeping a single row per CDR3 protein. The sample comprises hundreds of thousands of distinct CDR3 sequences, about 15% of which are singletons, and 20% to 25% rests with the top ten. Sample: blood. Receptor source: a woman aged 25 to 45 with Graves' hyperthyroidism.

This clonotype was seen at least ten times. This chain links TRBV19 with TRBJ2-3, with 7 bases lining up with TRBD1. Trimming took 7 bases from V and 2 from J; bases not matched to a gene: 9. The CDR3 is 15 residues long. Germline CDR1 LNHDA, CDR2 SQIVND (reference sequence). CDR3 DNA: TGTGCCAGTAAAGGAAGGGGGCTTCTCACAGATACGCAGTATTTT. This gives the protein CASKGRGLLTDTQYF.

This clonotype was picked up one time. The CDR3 protein is CASSYSGKYEQYF. The CDR3 coding sequence is TGTGCCAGCAGCTATAGCGGAAAATACGAGCAGTACTTC. The chain couples TRBV7-2 to TRBJ2-7; tentatively, D is TRBD2 (6 bases). The germline V gene encodes CDR1 SGHTA and CDR2 FQGNSA. Trimming left V 4 bases short and J 4 bases short, with 11 bases between. The CDR3 has 13 amino acids.

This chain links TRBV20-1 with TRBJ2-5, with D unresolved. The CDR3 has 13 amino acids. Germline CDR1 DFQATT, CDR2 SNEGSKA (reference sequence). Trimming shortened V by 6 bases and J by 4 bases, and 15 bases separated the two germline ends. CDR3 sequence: CSAPSGELETQYF. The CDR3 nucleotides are TGCAGTGCCCCTAGTGGGGAATTAGAGACCCAGTACTTC.

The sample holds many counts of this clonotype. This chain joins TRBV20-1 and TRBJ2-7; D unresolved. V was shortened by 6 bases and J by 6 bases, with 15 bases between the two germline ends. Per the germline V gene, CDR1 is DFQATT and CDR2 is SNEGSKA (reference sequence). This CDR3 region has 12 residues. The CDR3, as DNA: TGCAGTGCCAGCCCTCATAAGGGCGAGCAGTACTTC. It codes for CSASPHKGEQYF.

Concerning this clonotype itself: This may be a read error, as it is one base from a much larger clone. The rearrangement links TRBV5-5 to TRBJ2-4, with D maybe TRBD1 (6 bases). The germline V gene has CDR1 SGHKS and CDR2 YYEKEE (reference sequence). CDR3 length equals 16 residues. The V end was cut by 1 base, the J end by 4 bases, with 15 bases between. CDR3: CASSLLRDQGKNIQYF. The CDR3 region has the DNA TGTGCCAGCAGCTTGCTTCGGGACCAGGGGAAAAACATTCAGTACTTC.

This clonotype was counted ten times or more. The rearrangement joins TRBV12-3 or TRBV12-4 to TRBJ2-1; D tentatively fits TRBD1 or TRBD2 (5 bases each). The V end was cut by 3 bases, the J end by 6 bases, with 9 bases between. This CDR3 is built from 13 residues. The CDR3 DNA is TGTGCCAGCAGTTTCGAGGGGATCAATGAGCAGTTCTTC. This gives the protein CASSFEGINEQFF.

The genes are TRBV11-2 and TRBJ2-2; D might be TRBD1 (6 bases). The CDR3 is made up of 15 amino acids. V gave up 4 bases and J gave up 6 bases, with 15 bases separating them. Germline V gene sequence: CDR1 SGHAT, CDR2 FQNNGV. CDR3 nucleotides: TGTGCCAGCAGCTCGCTACAGGGAATGTCCGGGGAGCTGTTTTTT. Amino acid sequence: CASSSLQGMSGELFF.

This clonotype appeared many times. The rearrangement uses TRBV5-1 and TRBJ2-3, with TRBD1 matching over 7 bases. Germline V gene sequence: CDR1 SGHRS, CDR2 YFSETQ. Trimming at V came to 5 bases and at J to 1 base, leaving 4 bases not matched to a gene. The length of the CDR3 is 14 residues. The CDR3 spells CASRSGTGTDTQYF. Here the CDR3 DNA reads TGCGCCAGCAGATCCGGGACAGGCACAGATACGCAGTATTTT.

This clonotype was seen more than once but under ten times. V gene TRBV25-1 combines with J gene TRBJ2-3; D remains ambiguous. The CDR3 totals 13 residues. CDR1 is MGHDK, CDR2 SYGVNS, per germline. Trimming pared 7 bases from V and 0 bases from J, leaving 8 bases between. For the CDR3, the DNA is TGTGCCAGCAAGGCCGTTAGCACAGATACGCAGTATTTT. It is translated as CASKAVSTDTQYF. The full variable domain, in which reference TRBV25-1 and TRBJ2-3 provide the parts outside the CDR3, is EADIYQTPRYLVIGTGKKITLECSQTMGHDKMYWYQQDPGMELHLIHYSYGVNSTEKGDLSSESTVSRIRTEHFPLTLESARPSHTSQYLCASKAVSTDTQYFGPGTRLTVL.

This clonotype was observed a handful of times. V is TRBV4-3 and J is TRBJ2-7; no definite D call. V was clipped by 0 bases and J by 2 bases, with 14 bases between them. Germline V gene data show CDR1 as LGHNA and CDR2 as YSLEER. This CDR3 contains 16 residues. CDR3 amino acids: CASSQDETLRPYEQYF. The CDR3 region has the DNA TGCGCCAGCAGCCAAGATGAAACCTTGCGGCCCTACGAGCAGTACTTC.

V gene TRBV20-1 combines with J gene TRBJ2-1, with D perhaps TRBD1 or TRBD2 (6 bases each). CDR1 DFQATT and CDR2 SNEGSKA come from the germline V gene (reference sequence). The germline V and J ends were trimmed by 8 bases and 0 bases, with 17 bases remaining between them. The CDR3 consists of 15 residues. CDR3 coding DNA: TGCAGTCAGATAGGGGGGATGAGCTCCTACAATGAGCAGTTCTTC. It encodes CSQIGGMSSYNEQFF.

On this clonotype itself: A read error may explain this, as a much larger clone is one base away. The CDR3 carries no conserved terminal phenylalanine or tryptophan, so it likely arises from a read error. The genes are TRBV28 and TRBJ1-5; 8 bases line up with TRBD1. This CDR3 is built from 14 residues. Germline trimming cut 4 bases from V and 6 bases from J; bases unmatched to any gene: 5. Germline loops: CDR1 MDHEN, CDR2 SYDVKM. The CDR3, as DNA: TGTGCCAGCAGTTGGGGACAGGCTCTTCAGCCCCAGCATTCT. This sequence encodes CASSWGQALQPQHS.

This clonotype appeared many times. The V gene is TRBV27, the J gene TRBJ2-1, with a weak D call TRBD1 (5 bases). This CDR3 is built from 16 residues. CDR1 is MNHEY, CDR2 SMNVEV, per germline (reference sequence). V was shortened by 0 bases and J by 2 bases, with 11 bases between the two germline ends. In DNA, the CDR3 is TGTGCCAGCAGTTTATCGATGTCGACAGCCTACAATGAGCAGTTCTTC. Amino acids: CASSLSMSTAYNEQFF.

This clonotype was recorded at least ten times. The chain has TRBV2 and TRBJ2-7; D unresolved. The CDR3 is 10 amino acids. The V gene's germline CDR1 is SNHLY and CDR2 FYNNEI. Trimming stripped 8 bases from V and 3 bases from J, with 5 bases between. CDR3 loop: CASGNYEQYF. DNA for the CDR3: TGTGCCAGCGGGAACTACGAGCAGTACTTC.

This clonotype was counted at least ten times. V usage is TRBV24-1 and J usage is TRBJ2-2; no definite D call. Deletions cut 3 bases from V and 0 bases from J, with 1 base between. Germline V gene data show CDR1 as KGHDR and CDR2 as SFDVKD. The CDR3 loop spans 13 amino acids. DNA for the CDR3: TGTGCCACCAGTGATACGAACACCGGGGAGCTGTTTTTT. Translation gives CATSDTNTGELFF.

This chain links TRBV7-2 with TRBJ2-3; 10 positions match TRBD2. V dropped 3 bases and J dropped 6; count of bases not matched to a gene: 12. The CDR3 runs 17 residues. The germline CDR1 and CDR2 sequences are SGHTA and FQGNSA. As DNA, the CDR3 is TGTGCCAGCAGCTTCTCCTCTTTGAGCGGGAGGGCCGATACGCAGTATTTT. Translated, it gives CASSFSSLSGRADTQYF.

CDR3: CAWSPGRLKNIQYF. The DNA for the CDR3 is TGTGCCTGGAGCCCAGGACGGCTCAAAAACATTCAGTACTTC. V gene TRBV30 combines with J gene TRBJ2-4; no definite D call. Germline V gene data show CDR1 as GTSNPN and CDR2 as SVGIG (reference sequence). The CDR3 has 14 amino acids. Trimming removed 3 bases from V and 3 bases from J, with 12 bases in between.

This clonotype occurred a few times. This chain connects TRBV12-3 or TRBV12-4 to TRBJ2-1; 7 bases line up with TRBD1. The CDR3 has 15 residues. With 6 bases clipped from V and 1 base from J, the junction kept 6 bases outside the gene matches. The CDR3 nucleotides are TGTGCCAGCAGAAGGACAGGTCAATCCTACAATGAGCAGTTCTTC. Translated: CASRRTGQSYNEQFF.

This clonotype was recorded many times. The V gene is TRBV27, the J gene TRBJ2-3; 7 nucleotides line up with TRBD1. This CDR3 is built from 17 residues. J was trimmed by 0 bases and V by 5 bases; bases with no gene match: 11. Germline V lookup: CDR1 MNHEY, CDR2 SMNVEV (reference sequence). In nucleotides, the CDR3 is TGTGCCAGCAGTCCCTCGGACAGGTTTCCCAGCACAGATACGCAGTATTTT. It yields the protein CASSPSDRFPSTDTQYF.

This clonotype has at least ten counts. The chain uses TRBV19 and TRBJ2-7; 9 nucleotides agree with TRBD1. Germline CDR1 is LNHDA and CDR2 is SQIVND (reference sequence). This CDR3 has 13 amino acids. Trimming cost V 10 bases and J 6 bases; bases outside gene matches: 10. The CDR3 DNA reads TGTGCCACCAGCCCGGACAGGGGAAGCGAGCAGTACTTC. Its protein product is CATSPDRGSEQYF.

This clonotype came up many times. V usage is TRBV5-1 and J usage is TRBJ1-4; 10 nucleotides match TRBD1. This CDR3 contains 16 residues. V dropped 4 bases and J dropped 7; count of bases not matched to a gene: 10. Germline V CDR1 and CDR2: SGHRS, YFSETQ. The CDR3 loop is CASSLDWDRGGEKLFF. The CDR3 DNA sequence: TGCGCCAGCAGCCTAGATTGGGACAGGGGAGGTGAAAAACTGTTTTTT.

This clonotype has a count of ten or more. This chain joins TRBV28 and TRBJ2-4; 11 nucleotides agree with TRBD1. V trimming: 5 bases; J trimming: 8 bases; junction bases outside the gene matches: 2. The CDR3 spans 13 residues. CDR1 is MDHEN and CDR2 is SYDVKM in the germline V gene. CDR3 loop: CASSAGQGDIQYF. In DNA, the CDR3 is TGTGCCAGCAGTGCGGGACAGGGGGACATTCAGTACTTC.

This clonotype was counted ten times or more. CDR3 nucleotides: TGCAGTGCTAGCAGTGATGAGCAGTTCTTC. This translates into CSASSDEQFF. V and J are TRBV20-1 and TRBJ2-1; no clear D. This CDR3 comprises 10 residues. V lost 3 bases and J 8 bases, leaving 5 bases between the germline ends. The germline CDR1 and CDR2 sequences are DFQATT and SNEGSKA (reference sequence).

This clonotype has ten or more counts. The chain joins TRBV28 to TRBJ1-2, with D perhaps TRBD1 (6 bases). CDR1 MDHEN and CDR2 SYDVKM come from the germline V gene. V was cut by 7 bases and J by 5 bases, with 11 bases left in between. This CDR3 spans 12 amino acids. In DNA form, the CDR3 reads TGTGCCAGCACCTTACAGGGATATGGCTACACCTTC. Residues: CASTLQGYGYTF.

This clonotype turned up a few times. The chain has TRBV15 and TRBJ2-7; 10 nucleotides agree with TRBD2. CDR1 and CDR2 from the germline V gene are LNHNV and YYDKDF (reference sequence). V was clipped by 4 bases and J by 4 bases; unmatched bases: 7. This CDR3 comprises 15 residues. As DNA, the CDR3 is TGTGCCACCAGCACAAAGCGGGAGGGCCCTTACGAGCAGTACTTC. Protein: CATSTKREGPYEQYF. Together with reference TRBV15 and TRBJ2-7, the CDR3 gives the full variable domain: DAMVIQNPRYQVTQFGKPVTLSCSQTLNHNVMYWYQQKSSQAPKLLFHYYDKDFNNEADTPDNFQSRRPNTSFCFLDIRSPGLGDTAMYLCATSTKREGPYEQYFGPGTRLTVT.

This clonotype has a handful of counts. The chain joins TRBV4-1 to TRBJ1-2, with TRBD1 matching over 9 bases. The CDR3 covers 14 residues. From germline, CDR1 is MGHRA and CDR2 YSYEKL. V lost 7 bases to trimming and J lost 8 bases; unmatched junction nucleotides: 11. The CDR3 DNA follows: TGCGCCAGCAATGTAATGGGACAGGGCCAAGGCTACACCTTC. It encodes CASNVMGQGQGYTF.

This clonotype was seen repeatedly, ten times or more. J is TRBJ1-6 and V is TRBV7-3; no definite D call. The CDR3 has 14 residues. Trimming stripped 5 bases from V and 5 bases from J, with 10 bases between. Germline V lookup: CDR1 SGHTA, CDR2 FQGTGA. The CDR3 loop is CASSHGRDNSPLHF. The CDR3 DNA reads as TGTGCCAGCAGCCACGGACGGGATAATTCACCCCTCCACTTT.